This TCR beta chain appears in the sequencing data of a study of human T cells and chemical hapten exposure. In TCRdb, the RACE reads were re-called with MiXCR into one record per CDR3 protein. The sample has tens of thousands of distinct CDR3 sequences, around 11% seen once. This clonotype was detected many times. The time point: pre-sensitization, week 0. Documented treatment: therapeutic diphenylcyclopropenone sensitization with weekly scalp DPC. Per the germline V gene, CDR1 is SGHVS and CDR2 is FNYEAQ. CDR3 length equals 16 residues. V gave up 6 bases and J gave up 13 bases; unmatched junction bases: 20.

The chain joins TRBV7-6 to TRBJ2-1; 8 bases map to TRBD1. The receptor comes from a woman aged 40 to 50 with alopecia areata. Some clones in this sample may be carry-over from other donors' samples. This sample comprised whole blood, obtained in connection with sensitization to the hapten diphenylcyclopropenone (DPC). Here the CDR3 reads CASSSQGGFGGGLQFF. CDR3 coding DNA: TGTGCCAGCAGTTCACAGGGGGGATTTGGAGGGGGCCTCCAGTTCTTC.